Below are 9 T cell receptor beta chains sequenced from a single sample in a study of T cell repertoires in cytomegalovirus infection. TCRdb reprocessed the reads via MiXCR and lists one record per CDR3 protein. The data show just under 300,000 distinct CDR3 sequences, with approximately 10% seen just once and approximately 2.4% held by the top ten. Specimen: PBMCs. The origin of the receptors is a human donor in good health (CMV status not recorded). Some clones in this sample may be carry-over from other donors' samples.

This clonotype was seen at least ten times. The chain is built from TRBV6-2 or TRBV6-3 and TRBJ2-7, with 8 bases lining up with TRBD2. The V and J ends lost 8 bases and 0 bases, in that order; junction bases with no gene match: 9. CDR3 length: 15 residues. From germline, CDR1 is MNHEY and CDR2 SVGEGT. The CDR3: CASHPRGGSSYEQYV. The CDR3 nucleotides are TGTGCCAGCCACCCCCGGGGGGGGAGCTCCTACGAGCAGTACGTC.

This clonotype was counted ten times or more. The CDR3, as DNA: TGCAGCGGTACGACAGGGGCCACTGAAGCTTTCTTT. The encoded protein is CSGTTGATEAFF. The rearrangement uses TRBV29-1 and TRBJ1-1; 8 bases are a match to TRBD1. V was clipped by 7 bases and J by 4 bases; unmatched bases: 5. CDR1 SQVTM and CDR2 ANQGSEA come from the germline V gene. This CDR3 is built from 12 residues.

This chain links TRBV20-1 with TRBJ1-4; D gene uncertain. The CDR3 totals 13 residues. Per germline, CDR1 DFQATT and CDR2 SNEGSKA (reference sequence). V was pared by 6 bases and J by 6 bases, with 14 bases between. The CDR3 is CSAKLGHDEKLFF. The CDR3 DNA is TGCAGTGCCAAGCTGGGTCATGATGAAAAACTGTTTTTT.

This clonotype was found many times. This chain uses TRBV4-1 with TRBJ1-5; the D is unclear. This CDR3 region has 13 residues. Trimming cost V 3 bases and J 4 bases, with 7 bases left between them. Germline V gene lookup returns CDR1 MGHRA and CDR2 YSYEKL. CDR3 region: CASSQDGNQPQHF. The DNA of the CDR3 is TGCGCCAGCAGCCAGGACGGTAATCAGCCCCAGCATTTT.

This clonotype showed up many times. The chain is built from TRBV2 and TRBJ2-7; D perhaps matches TRBD1 (5 bases). The V end lost 4 bases, the J end lost 4 bases, and 8 bases lay between the germline ends. Per germline, CDR1 SNHLY and CDR2 FYNNEI. The CDR3 sequence is 12 residues long. CDR3 loop: CASSGTKYEQYF. The CDR3 nucleotides are TGTGCCAGCAGTGGGACAAAATACGAGCAGTACTTC.

This clonotype has at least ten counts. The chain combines TRBV14 with TRBJ2-1; D may correspond to TRBD1 or TRBD2 (5 bases each). The CDR3 is 15 amino acids. V dropped 1 base and J dropped 8 bases, with 15 bases sitting between them. From germline, CDR1 is SGHDN and CDR2 FVKESK. CDR3 nucleotides: TGTGCCAGCAGCCAAGGTATTATGGGGACGGATGAGCAGTTCTTC. It yields the protein CASSQGIMGTDEQFF.

V usage is TRBV25-1 and J usage is TRBJ2-3, with D perhaps matching TRBD1 or TRBD2 (5 bases each). Germline V lookup: CDR1 MGHDK, CDR2 SYGVNS. Trimming cost V 6 bases and J 5 bases, with 12 bases left between them. The length of the CDR3 is 13 residues. The CDR3, as DNA: TGTGCCAGCAGGGAGAGGGGAATAGATACGCAGTATTTT. Protein product: CASRERGIDTQYF. Complete variable domain (other parts from reference TRBV25-1 and TRBJ2-3): EADIYQTPRYLVIGTGKKITLECSQTMGHDKMYWYQQDPGMELHLIHYSYGVNSTEKGDLSSESTVSRIRTEHFPLTLESARPSHTSQYLCASRERGIDTQYFGPGTRLTVL.

This clonotype was seen many times. The chain has TRBV27 and TRBJ2-5, with 10 positions matching TRBD1. The CDR3 has 14 residues. CDR1 MNHEY and CDR2 SMNVEV come from the germline V gene (reference sequence). Germline trimming cut 6 bases from V and 5 bases from J; bases unmatched to any gene: 6. The CDR3 DNA reads as TGTGCCAGCAGAGACAGGGGGCGCGGGGAGACCCAGTACTTC. Translated: CASRDRGRGETQYF.

This clonotype occurred many times. The rearrangement links TRBV28 to TRBJ1-1, with D possibly being TRBD1 (6 bases). The CDR3 length is 14 residues. The V gene's germline CDR1 is MDHEN and CDR2 SYDVKM. Trimming took off 4 bases at V and 6 bases at J, with 15 bases between the two ends. In nucleotides, the CDR3 is TGTGCCAGCAGTTCCGCACAGGGAGGCGCTGAAGCTTTCTTT. As protein: CASSSAQGGAEAFF.